This T cell receptor (beta chain) was captured in a study of blood T cell repertoires in COVID-19. Study-wide context: Acute-phase and convalescent COVID-19 samples originated in the United States, Italy and Spain. PBMCs, B-cell-depleted T cells, or T cells were the source of the cDNA or gDNA that made up the material.

CDR3 size: 13 residues. In germline, CDR1 is SGHRS, CDR2 YFSETQ. Germline trimming cut 7 bases from V and 0 bases from J; bases unmatched to any gene: 2. Original processing notes: From reference gene primer amplification, estimates of nucleated cell counts were derived. Method: immunoSEQ multiplex PCR; TCRdb's copy keeps in-frame clones and lacks some. V, J and clone size are those of that table, while D and trimming were read from the DNA. The data show 300,000 or so clones, about 87% seen once. The clonotype originates from a woman aged 30 to 39 who had recovered from COVID-19. The chain has TRBV5-1 and TRBJ1-2; 8 nucleotides line up with TRBD1. The sample comprised peripheral blood. CDR3 coding DNA: TGCGCCAGCGCGACAGGGGCTAACTATGGCTACACCTTC. Its translation is CASATGANYGYTF.